The rows below give T cell receptor beta chains drawn from one sample of a study of blood T cell repertoires in COVID-19. The method was immunoSEQ multiplex PCR; TCRdb's version includes in-frame clones alone and lacks a portion of them. This table has some 58,000 clones, 80% to 90% appearing once. Sequenced: peripheral blood. Receptor source: a man aged 35 to 55 with acute or convalescent COVID-19. The CDR3 runs from the conserved cysteine through the conserved F or W. The order of the fields is J gene, clone size, V gene, D gene, CDR3 length, CDR3 DNA, CDR3 protein. A D gene is named only where the DNA matches it firmly. Expanded clones get a size class; other rows say once, few or many, or leave the size out.

J: TRBJ1-2
size: NA
V: TRBV6-6
D: TRBD1
length: 15
DNA: TGTGCCAGCAGGCCGACCGGGACAGGTTCGGGAGGCTACACCTTC
CDR3: CASRPTGTGSGGYTF

J: TRBJ1-5
size: NA
V: TRBV27
D: TRBD1
length: 16
DNA: TGTGCCAGCAGTTCCCCGTTAGGGGGCAGGAATCAGCCCCAGCATTTT
CDR3: CASSSPLGGRNQPQHF

J: TRBJ2-7
size: NA
V: TRBV30
D: TRBD1
length: 13
DNA: TGTGCCTGGGGGTGGACAGGTCCTCGGGAGCAGTACTTC
CDR3: CAWGWTGPREQYF

J: TRBJ2-2
size: NA
V: TRBV2
D: NA
length: 14
DNA: TGTGCCAGCCTCACTAGTGTAGTCACCGGGGAGCTGTTTTTT
CDR3: CASLTSVVTGELFF

J: TRBJ2-7
size: NA
V: TRBV11-3
D: NA
length: 12
DNA: TGTGCCAGCAGCCGTGGTCGGGGTGAGCAGTACTTC
CDR3: CASSRGRGEQYF

J: TRBJ1-1
size: NA
V: TRBV28
D: NA
length: 17
DNA: TGTGCCAGCCATAGGCGGCAGGGGCGAGGGATGAACACTGAAGCTTTCTTT
CDR3: CASHRRQGRGMNTEAFF

J: TRBJ1-2
size: NA
V: TRBV19
D: NA
length: 13
DNA: TGTGCCAGTAAGTCAACAAGACTATATGGCTACACCTTC
CDR3: CASKSTRLYGYTF

J: TRBJ2-5
size: once
V: TRBV29-1
D: NA
length: 11
DNA: TGCAGCGTTAGACTAGGAGAGACCCAGTACTTC
CDR3: CSVRLGETQYF

J: TRBJ1-2
size: NA
V: TRBV29-1
D: NA
length: 14
DNA: TGCAGCGTCACCCTCGCGGGTCCTAACTATGGCTACACCTTC
CDR3: CSVTLAGPNYGYTF

J: TRBJ1-1
size: NA
V: TRBV3-1/TRBV3-2
D: NA
length: 14
DNA: TGTGCCAGCAGCCAAGATCTGTTGAACACTGAAGCTTTCTTT
CDR3: CASSQDLLNTEAFF

J: TRBJ1-4
size: few
V: TRBV18
D: TRBD1
length: 13
DNA: TGTGCCAGCTCACCCGGGACAGGTGAAAAACTGTTTTTT
CDR3: CASSPGTGEKLFF

J: TRBJ1-5
size: NA
V: TRBV6-5
D: NA
length: 13
DNA: TGTGCCAGCAGTAAGGAGGGCAATCAGCCCCAGCATTTT
CDR3: CASSKEGNQPQHF

J: TRBJ2-3
size: NA
V: TRBV29-1
D: NA
length: 12
DNA: TGCAGCGCCAGGGGATCCACAGATACGCAGTATTTT
CDR3: CSARGSTDTQYF

J: TRBJ2-2
size: NA
V: TRBV7-3
D: NA
length: 16
DNA: TGTGCCAGCAGCTTAAACTCCGGCGGGGACACCGGGGAGCTGTTTTTT
CDR3: CASSLNSGGDTGELFF

J: TRBJ1-1
size: NA
V: TRBV19
D: NA
length: 13
DNA: TGTGCCAGTACCCCACTAGGGCAGTCCCCCCCGAGCTTT
CDR3: CASTPLGQSPPSF

J: TRBJ1-4
size: NA
V: TRBV6-5
D: NA
length: 13
DNA: TGTGCCAGCAGTTCGGGTAGAAATGAAAAACTGTTTTTT
CDR3: CASSSGRNEKLFF

J: TRBJ1-3
size: NA
V: TRBV30
D: NA
length: 15
DNA: TGTGCCTGGAGTGAATGGGGGGGCTCTGGAAACACCATATATTTT
CDR3: CAWSEWGGSGNTIYF

J: TRBJ2-5
size: NA
V: TRBV7-8
D: NA
length: 12
DNA: TGTGCCAGCAGCCGCCTACAGGAGACCCAGTACTTC
CDR3: CASSRLQETQYF

J: TRBJ1-5
size: few
V: TRBV5-5
D: NA
length: 16
DNA: TGTGCCAGCAGCTTGGGGCAGGGATTGAGCAATCAGCCCCAGCATTTT
CDR3: CASSLGQGLSNQPQHF

J: TRBJ2-5
size: NA
V: TRBV3-1/TRBV3-2
D: TRBD2
length: 16
DNA: TGTGCCAGCAGCCGGTCGACTAGCGGGGGAGGGGAGACCCAGTACTTC
CDR3: CASSRSTSGGGETQYF

J: TRBJ2-5
size: NA
V: TRBV5-1
D: NA
length: 16
DNA: TGCGCCAGCAGCGCGCGGGACAGTCGGTACCAAGAGACCCAGTACTTC
CDR3: CASSARDSRYQETQYF

J: TRBJ1-2
size: once
V: TRBV10-2
D: TRBD1
length: 13
DNA: TGCGCCAGCAGTGAAGACAGGGCCTATGGCTACACCTTC
CDR3: CASSEDRAYGYTF

J: TRBJ2-5
size: NA
V: TRBV2
D: NA
length: 14
DNA: TGTGCCAGCAGTGGAATTCGCGGCAAAGAGACCCAGTACTTC
CDR3: CASSGIRGKETQYF

J: TRBJ1-1
size: NA
V: TRBV7-3
D: NA
length: 13
DNA: TGTGCCAGCAGCTTGGAGATGGGCACTGAAGCTTTCTTT
CDR3: CASSLEMGTEAFF

J: TRBJ1-2
size: NA
V: TRBV13
D: NA
length: 16
DNA: TGTGCCAGCAGCTTGGGAGCGCGCCAGACTAACTATGGCTACACCTTC
CDR3: CASSLGARQTNYGYTF

J: TRBJ1-1
size: NA
V: TRBV5-4
D: TRBD1
length: 12
DNA: TGTGCCAGCAGCTTAAAAGGGGGCGAAGCTTTCTTT
CDR3: CASSLKGGEAFF

J: TRBJ1-1
size: NA
V: TRBV29-1
D: TRBD1
length: 14
DNA: TGCAGCGCCAACAAAGCACAGGGGGACACTGAAGCTTTCTTT
CDR3: CSANKAQGDTEAFF

J: TRBJ1-1
size: NA
V: TRBV5-1
D: NA
length: 14
DNA: TGCGCCAGCAGCTTCCGGGGGGCGGACACTGAAGCTTTCTTT
CDR3: CASSFRGADTEAFF

J: TRBJ2-3
size: NA
V: TRBV4-1
D: TRBD2
length: 16
DNA: TGCGCCAGCAGCCGTACTTTAGCGGGTAGCACAGATACGCAGTATTTT
CDR3: CASSRTLAGSTDTQYF

J: TRBJ1-1
size: once
V: TRBV7-2
D: TRBD1
length: 16
DNA: TGTGCCAGCAGCTTGCGCAGGGGGCTAATGAACACTGAAGCTTTCTTT
CDR3: CASSLRRGLMNTEAFF

J: TRBJ2-2
size: NA
V: TRBV5-4
D: TRBD2
length: 16
DNA: TGTGCCAGCAGCTTTGGTTTGCTAGCGGGGACCGGGGAGCTGTTTTTT
CDR3: CASSFGLLAGTGELFF

J: TRBJ1-1
size: few
V: TRBV27
D: NA
length: 15
DNA: TGTGCCAGCAGTCCCCTCAGAAGTCGGAGCACTGAAGCTTTCTTT
CDR3: CASSPLRSRSTEAFF

J: TRBJ2-7
size: NA
V: TRBV16
D: TRBD1
length: 15
DNA: TGTGCCAGCAGGCCCGGACAGGTTCCCACCTACGAGCAGTACTTC
CDR3: CASRPGQVPTYEQYF

J: TRBJ2-3
size: NA
V: TRBV7-6
D: NA
length: 14
DNA: TGTGCCAGCAGCTCCGACCCTAGAACAGATACGCAGTATTTT
CDR3: CASSSDPRTDTQYF

J: TRBJ2-7
size: NA
V: TRBV6-1
D: NA
length: 12
DNA: TGTGCCAGCAGTGAAATGAGCTACGAGCAGTACTTC
CDR3: CASSEMSYEQYF

J: TRBJ1-4
size: NA
V: TRBV4-1
D: TRBD1
length: 17
DNA: TGCGCCAGCAGCAGCCGACAGGGGTCTGCAACTAATGAAAAACTGTTTTTT
CDR3: CASSSRQGSATNEKLFF

J: TRBJ1-1
size: NA
V: TRBV10-1
D: TRBD1
length: 14
DNA: TGCGCCAGCAGTGAATACAGGGGAAAAACTGAAGCTTTCTTT
CDR3: CASSEYRGKTEAFF

J: TRBJ1-2
size: few
V: TRBV6-6
D: NA
length: 14
DNA: TGTGCCAGCAGTTACTCCAAACAGGTCTCTGGCTACACCTTC
CDR3: CASSYSKQVSGYTF

J: TRBJ1-6
size: few
V: TRBV18
D: NA
length: 16
DNA: TGTGCCAGCTCACCCCTCGGTGTAAGGGGCTATTCACCCCTCCACTTT
CDR3: CASSPLGVRGYSPLHF

J: TRBJ2-1
size: NA
V: TRBV24-1
D: TRBD2
length: 16
DNA: TGTGCCACCAGTGACCGCCTAGCGGGGTCCAGGGATGAGCAGTTCTTC
CDR3: CATSDRLAGSRDEQFF